These 14 T cell receptor beta chains were all obtained from the same sample, sequenced in a study of T cell repertoires in cytomegalovirus infection. Their recognized antigens are unknown. Each CDR3 protein gets one entry after TCRdb re-called the reads with MiXCR. This sample has about 900,000 distinct CDR3 sequences; around 30% occur once, and the top ten carry more than 12%. The sequencing used cultured CD8+ T cells from PBMCs, collected from culture after CMV antigen stimulation. The receptors derive from a human donor in good health (CMV status not recorded). Some clones in this sample may be carry-over from other donors' samples.

V gene TRBV19 combines with J gene TRBJ1-1; no clear D gene. The V end lost 8 bases, the J end lost 4 bases, and 11 bases lay between the germline ends. This CDR3 is 12 amino acids long. Germline values: CDR1 LNHDA, CDR2 SQIVND (reference sequence). CDR3 DNA sequence: TGTGCCAGTCTTCAGGAAGGCACTGAAGCTTTCTTT. Its protein product is CASLQEGTEAFF.

This clonotype has only a few counts. V is TRBV28 and J is TRBJ2-3; possible D gene TRBD1, 5 bases. Germline CDR1 is MDHEN and CDR2 is SYDVKM. V lost 7 bases and J 4 bases, leaving 9 bases between the germline ends. The CDR3 runs to 12 residues. CDR3 bases: TGTGCCAGCACCCCGACAGCAGATACGCAGTATTTT. Protein sequence: CASTPTADTQYF.

This clonotype appeared a few times. The chain's CDR3 is CASSEERGRGGYTF. CDR3 nucleotides: TGTGCCAGCAGTGAAGAGAGGGGGAGGGGTGGCTACACCTTC. This chain uses TRBV2 with TRBJ1-2; D might be TRBD1 (6 bases). V lost 1 base, J lost 7 bases, and 13 bases lay in between. The CDR3 extends over 14 amino acids. CDR1 is SNHLY, CDR2 FYNNEI, per germline. The full variable domain, its missing parts supplied by reference TRBV2 and TRBJ1-2, is EPEVTQTPSHQVTQMGQEVILRCVPISNHLYFYWYRQILGQKVEFLVSFYNNEISEKSEIFDDQFSVERPDGSNFTLKIRSTKLEDSAMYFCASSEERGRGGYTFGSGTRLTVV.

This clonotype was observed a single time. At one boundary the junction diverges from the germline segment, which might be a read error. The chain has TRBV3-1 and TRBJ1-4; perhaps TRBD1 as D (5 bases). CDR1 is LGHDT, CDR2 YNNKEL, per germline (reference sequence). The CDR3 is 14 amino acids. CDR3 coding DNA: TGTGCCAGCAGCTTATTTGGGGGAGGAGAAAAACCGTTTTTT. Translation gives CASSLFGGGEKPFF.

The chain couples TRBV12-3 or TRBV12-4 to TRBJ1-4; the D is unclear. This CDR3 has 16 amino acids. The germline V and J ends were trimmed by 5 bases and 8 bases, with 21 bases remaining between them. CDR3 sequence: CASSLTHKYYREKLFF. CDR3 in DNA: TGTGCCAGCAGTCTCACCCATAAATACTATCGAGAAAAACTGTTTTTT.

This clonotype occurred a few times. This chain joins TRBV7-6 and TRBJ1-4; tentatively, D is TRBD1 (6 bases). The CDR3 is 15 residues long. With 4 bases removed from V and 6 bases from J, the gap between germline ends came to 15 bases. The V gene's germline CDR1 is SGHVS and CDR2 FNYEAQ. The CDR3, as DNA: TGTGCCAGCAGCTCGGCCACAGGGACCCATGAAAAACTGTTTTTT. Protein: CASSSATGTHEKLFF.

The chain employs TRBV27 and TRBJ2-7, with 7 nucleotides matching TRBD1. CDR3 length equals 16 residues. Trimming removed 5 bases from V and 3 bases from J; junction bases left unmatched: 13. CDR1 is MNHEY, CDR2 SMNVEV, per germline (reference sequence). The CDR3 DNA reads TGTGCCAGCAGTAACTTACAGGGGAGAATGGGCTACGAGCAGTACTTC. Translated: CASSNLQGRMGYEQYF.

This clonotype was recorded a few times. V gene TRBV7-3 combines with J gene TRBJ1-2; TRBD1 agrees at 9 bases. The ends lost 4 bases at V and 6 bases at J; junction bases unmatched: 3. Per germline, CDR1 SGHTA and CDR2 FQGTGA. The CDR3 spans 13 residues. The CDR3 spells CASSYGQGNGYTF. For the CDR3, the DNA is TGTGCCAGCAGCTACGGACAGGGGAATGGCTACACCTTC.

The chain employs TRBV9 and TRBJ2-1; maybe TRBD2 (6 bases). Germline CDR1 is SGDLS and CDR2 is YYNGEE. This CDR3 is 13 amino acids long. V lost 0 bases to trimming and J lost 5 bases, with 6 bases between them. CDR3 bases: TGTGCCAGCAGCGTAGGGGGGGACAATGAGCAGTTCTTC. Amino acid sequence: CASSVGGDNEQFF.

This chain connects TRBV15 to TRBJ2-3; TRBD2 is a possible D gene (7 bases). V lost 7 bases and J 5 bases, leaving 25 bases between the germline ends. Per the germline V gene, CDR1 is LNHNV and CDR2 is YYDKDF (reference sequence). The CDR3 covers 17 residues. The CDR3 sequence is CATKTTGKRGRVDTQYF. CDR3 bases: TGTGCCACCAAAACCACAGGGAAGCGGGGCCGGGTAGATACGCAGTATTTT.

V gene TRBV19 combines with J gene TRBJ2-1; D ambiguous. From germline, CDR1 is LNHDA and CDR2 SQIVND (reference sequence). V was shortened by 5 bases and J by 9 bases, with 14 bases between the two germline ends. The CDR3 totals 13 residues. CDR3 in amino acids: CASSVGISSEQFF. As DNA, the CDR3 is TGTGCCAGTAGTGTGGGGATCTCAAGTGAGCAGTTCTTC.

There are many counts of this clonotype. This chain joins TRBV7-9 and TRBJ1-6, with 11 bases identical to TRBD1. The CDR3 is made up of 17 amino acids. Germline CDR1 SEHNR, CDR2 FQNEAQ (reference sequence). The J segment lost 5 bases and the V segment lost 4 bases, leaving 7 bases of the junction unmatched. The CDR3 here is CASSSRDRGFDNSPLHF. CDR3 nucleotides: TGTGCCAGCAGCTCGCGGGACAGGGGGTTTGATAATTCACCCCTCCACTTT.

This clonotype was recorded once. The chain is built from TRBV2 and TRBJ1-1; maybe TRBD1 (5 bases). Deletions cut 4 bases from V and 0 bases from J, with 9 bases between. The CDR3 is made up of 14 amino acids. Germline V gene lookup returns CDR1 SNHLY and CDR2 FYNNEI. CDR3 DNA: TGTGCCAGCAGTGTGGGGGAAGTGAACACTGAAGCTTTCTTT. Translating gives CASSVGEVNTEAFF.

The chain carries TRBV15 and TRBJ1-1, with D maybe TRBD1 (6 bases). Trimming cost V 5 bases and J 8 bases, with 15 bases left between them. The CDR3 is 13 residues long. CDR1 and CDR2 (germline): LNHNV, YYDKDF (reference sequence). In DNA form, the CDR3 reads TGTGCCACCAGCCCCAGGGGAAGGACGGAAGCTTTCTTT. Translation gives CATSPRGRTEAFF.